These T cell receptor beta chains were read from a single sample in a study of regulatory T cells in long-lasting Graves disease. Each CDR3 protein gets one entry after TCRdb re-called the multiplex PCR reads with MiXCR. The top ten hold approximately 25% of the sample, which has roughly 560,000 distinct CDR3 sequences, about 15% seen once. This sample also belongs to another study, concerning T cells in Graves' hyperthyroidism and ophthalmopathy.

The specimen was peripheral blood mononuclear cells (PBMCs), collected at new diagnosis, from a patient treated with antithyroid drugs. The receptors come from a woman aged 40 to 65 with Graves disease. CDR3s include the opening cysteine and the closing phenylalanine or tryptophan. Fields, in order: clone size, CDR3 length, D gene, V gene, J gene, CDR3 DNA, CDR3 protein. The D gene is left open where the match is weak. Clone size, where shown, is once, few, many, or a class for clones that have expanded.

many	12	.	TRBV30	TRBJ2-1	TGTGCCTGGAGTGGGCAGGGATATGAGCAGTTCTTC	CAWSGQGYEQFF
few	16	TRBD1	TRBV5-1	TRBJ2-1	TGCGCCAGCAGCGGACCGGGACAGGGGGGCAACAATGAGCAGTTCTTC	CASSGPGQGGNNEQFF
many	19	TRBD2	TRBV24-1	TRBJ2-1	TGTGCCACCAGTGATTCCCAGACTAGCGGGGGGCCGGGAGGCAATGAGCAGTTCTTC	CATSDSQTSGGPGGNEQFF
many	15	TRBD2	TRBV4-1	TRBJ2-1	TGCGCCAGCAGCCATCGCGGGGGGGCAGGGAATGAGCAGTTCTTC	CASSHRGGAGNEQFF
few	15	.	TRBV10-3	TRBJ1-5	TGTGCCATCAGTGAGAGGGCAGGGGCTAATCAGCCCCAGCATTTT	CAISERAGANQPQHF
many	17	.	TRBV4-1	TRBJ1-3	TGCGCCAGCAGCCAAGGGAGCCAGGGCCCCTCTGGAAACACCATATATTTT	CASSQGSQGPSGNTIYF
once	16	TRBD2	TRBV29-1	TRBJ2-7	TGCAGCGCCGAACTAGCGGGGGTGGGGATCGTATACGAGCAGTACTTC	CSAELAGVGIVYEQYF
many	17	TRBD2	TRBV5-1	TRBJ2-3	TGCGCCAGCAGCTTGGGCCGCGCGGCGGGGGACTTCGATACGCAGTATTTT	CASSLGRAAGDFDTQYF
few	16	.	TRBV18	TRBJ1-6	TGTGCCAGCTCACCAAGTGGAAGCTCCTATAATTCACCCCTCCACTTT	CASSPSGSSYNSPLHF
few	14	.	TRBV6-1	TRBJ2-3	TGTGCCAGCGCGGCTAGCGCCCTAGGAGATACGCAGTATTTT	CASAASALGDTQYF
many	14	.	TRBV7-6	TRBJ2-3	TGTGCCAGCAGCTTTCAACAGGGTTGGGATACGCAGTATTTT	CASSFQQGWDTQYF
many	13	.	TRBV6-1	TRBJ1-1	TGTGCCAGCAGACATGGGCCCCGCACTGAAGCTTTCTTT	CASRHGPRTEAFF
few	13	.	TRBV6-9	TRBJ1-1	TGTGCCAGCAGGTATGAAAGGAACACTGAAGCTTTCTTT	CASRYERNTEAFF
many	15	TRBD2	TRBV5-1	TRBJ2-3	TGCGCCAGCAGCTCGCTAGCGGCGTTCACAGATACGCAGTATTTT	CASSSLAAFTDTQYF
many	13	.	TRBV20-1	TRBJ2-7	TGCAGTGCTAGGAGCCCCTCCTCCTACGAGCAGTACTTC	CSARSPSSYEQYF
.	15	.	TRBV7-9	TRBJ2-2	TGTGCCAGCAGCTTCGCGACACCTTACACCGGGGAGCTGTTTTTT	CASSFATPYTGELFF
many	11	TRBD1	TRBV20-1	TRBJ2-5	TGCAGCGGACAGGGGGAAGAGACCCAGTACTTC	CSGQGEETQYF
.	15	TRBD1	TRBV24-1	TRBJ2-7	TGTGCCACCAGTGATCTACAACAGGGGCCGGACGAGCAGTACTTC	CATSDLQQGPDEQYF
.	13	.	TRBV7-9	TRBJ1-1	TGTGCCAGCAGCCGTGACGGGTTGACTGAAGCTTTCTTT	CASSRDGLTEAFF
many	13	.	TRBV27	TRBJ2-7	TGTGCCAGCAGTTATAGGGTGGACTACGAGCAGTACTTC	CASSYRVDYEQYF
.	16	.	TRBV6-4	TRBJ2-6	TGTGCCAGCAGTGACTCGGTATTCTCTGGGGCCAACGTCCTGACTTTC	CASSDSVFSGANVLTF
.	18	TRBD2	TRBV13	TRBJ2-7	TGTGCCAGCAGCCTGGGACTAGCGGGGGGCCTTAACTCCTACGAGCAGTACTTC	CASSLGLAGGLNSYEQYF
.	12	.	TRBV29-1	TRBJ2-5	TGCAGCGTTGAACCAGGGATAGAGACCCAGTACTTC	CSVEPGIETQYF
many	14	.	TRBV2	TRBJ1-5	TGTGCCAGCAGTGAGTCCCAGGGTGGTCAGCCCCAGCATTTT	CASSESQGGQPQHF
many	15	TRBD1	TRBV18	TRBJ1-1	TGTGCCAGCTCACCAGGACAGGCCTCGAACACTGAAGCTTTCTTT	CASSPGQASNTEAFF
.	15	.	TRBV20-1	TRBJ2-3	TGCAGTGCTAGGGCCACCGGGATGAGCACAGATACGCAGTATTTT	CSARATGMSTDTQYF